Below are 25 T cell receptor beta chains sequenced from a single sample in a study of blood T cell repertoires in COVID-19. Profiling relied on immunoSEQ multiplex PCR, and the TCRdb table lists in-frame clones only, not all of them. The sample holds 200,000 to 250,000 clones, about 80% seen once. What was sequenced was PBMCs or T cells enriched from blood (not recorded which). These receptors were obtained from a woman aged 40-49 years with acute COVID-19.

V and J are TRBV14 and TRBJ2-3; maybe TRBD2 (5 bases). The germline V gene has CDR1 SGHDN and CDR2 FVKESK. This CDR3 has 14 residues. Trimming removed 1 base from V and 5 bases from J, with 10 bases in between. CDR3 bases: TGTGCCAGCAGCCAAGGGACTGTTAAAGATACGCAGTATTTT. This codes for CASSQGTVKDTQYF.

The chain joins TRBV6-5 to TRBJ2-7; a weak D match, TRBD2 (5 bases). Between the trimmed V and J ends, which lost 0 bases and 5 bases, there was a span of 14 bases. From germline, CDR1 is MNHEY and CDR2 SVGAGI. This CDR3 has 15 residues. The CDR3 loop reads CASSYSKTLRDEQYF. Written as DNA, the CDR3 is TGTGCCAGCAGTTACTCGAAGACTCTGAGGGACGAGCAGTACTTC.

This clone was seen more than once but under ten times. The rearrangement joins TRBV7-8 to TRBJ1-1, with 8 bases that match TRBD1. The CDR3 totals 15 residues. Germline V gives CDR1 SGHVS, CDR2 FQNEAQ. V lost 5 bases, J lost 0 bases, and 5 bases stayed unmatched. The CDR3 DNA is TGTGCCAGCAGCACTGACAGGGGAGTGAACACTGAAGCTTTCTTT. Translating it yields CASSTDRGVNTEAFF.

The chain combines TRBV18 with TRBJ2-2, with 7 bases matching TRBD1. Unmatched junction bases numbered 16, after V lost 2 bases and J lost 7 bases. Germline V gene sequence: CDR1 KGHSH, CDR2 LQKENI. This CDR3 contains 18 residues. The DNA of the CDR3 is TGTGCCAGCTCACCAGGGTATCCGGCAGGGGGAAGCCGCGGGGAGCTGTTTTTT. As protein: CASSPGYPAGGSRGELFF.

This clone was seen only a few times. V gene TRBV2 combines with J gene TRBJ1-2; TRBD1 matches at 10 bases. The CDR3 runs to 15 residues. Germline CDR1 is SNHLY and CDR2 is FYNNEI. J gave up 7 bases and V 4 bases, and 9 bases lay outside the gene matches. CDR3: CASSATGTGVGGYTF. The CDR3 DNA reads TGTGCCAGCAGTGCAACCGGGACAGGGGTTGGTGGCTACACCTTC.

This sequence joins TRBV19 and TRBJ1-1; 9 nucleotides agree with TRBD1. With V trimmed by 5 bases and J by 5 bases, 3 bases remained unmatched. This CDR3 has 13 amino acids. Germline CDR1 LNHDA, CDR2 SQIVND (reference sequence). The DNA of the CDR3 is TGTGCCAGTAGTTGGGGACAGGGAACTGAAGCTTTCTTT. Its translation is CASSWGQGTEAFF.

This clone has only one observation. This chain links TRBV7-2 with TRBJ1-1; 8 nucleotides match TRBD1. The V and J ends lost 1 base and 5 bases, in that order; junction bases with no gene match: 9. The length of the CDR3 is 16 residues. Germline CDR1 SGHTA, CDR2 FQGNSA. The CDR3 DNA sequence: TGTGCCAGCAGCTTAGGTTCAGGGGGCGGTAAGACTGAAGCTTTCTTT. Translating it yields CASSLGSGGGKTEAFF.

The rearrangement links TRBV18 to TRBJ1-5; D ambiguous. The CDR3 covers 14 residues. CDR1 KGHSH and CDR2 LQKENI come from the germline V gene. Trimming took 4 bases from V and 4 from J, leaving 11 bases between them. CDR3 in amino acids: CASSRGTGNQPQHF. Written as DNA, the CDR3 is TGTGCCAGCTCACGAGGTACGGGAAATCAGCCCCAGCATTTT.

The CDR3 region has the DNA TGCGCCAGCAGCCAAGATCCGGACAGGGGCAATCAGCCCCAGCATTTT. The encoded protein is CASSQDPDRGNQPQHF. V gene TRBV4-1 combines with J gene TRBJ1-5; 8 nucleotides agree with TRBD1. Germline CDR1 MGHRA, CDR2 YSYEKL. V shed 0 bases and J 2 bases; nucleotides not matched to a gene: 3. This CDR3 has 16 amino acids.

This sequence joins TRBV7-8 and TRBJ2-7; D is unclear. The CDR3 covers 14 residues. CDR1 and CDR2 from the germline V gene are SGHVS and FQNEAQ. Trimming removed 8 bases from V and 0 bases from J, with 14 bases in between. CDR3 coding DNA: TGTGCCAGCGCCCCGACTGACGTCTCCTACGAGCAGTACTTC. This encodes CASAPTDVSYEQYF.

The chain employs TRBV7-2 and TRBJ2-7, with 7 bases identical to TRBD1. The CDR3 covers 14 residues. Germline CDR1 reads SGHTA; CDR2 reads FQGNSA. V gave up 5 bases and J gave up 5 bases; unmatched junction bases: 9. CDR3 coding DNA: TGTGCCAGCAGCAAAAGACAGGGCAGCCACGAGCAGTACTTC. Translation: CASSKRQGSHEQYF.

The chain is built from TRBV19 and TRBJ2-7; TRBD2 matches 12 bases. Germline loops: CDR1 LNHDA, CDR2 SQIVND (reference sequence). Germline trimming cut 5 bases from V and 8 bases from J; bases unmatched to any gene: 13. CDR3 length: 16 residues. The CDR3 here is CASSLTGRLAGAKQYF. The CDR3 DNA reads TGTGCCAGTAGTTTAACAGGGCGACTAGCGGGAGCGAAGCAGTACTTC. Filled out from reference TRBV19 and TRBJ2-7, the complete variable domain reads DGGITQSPKYLFRKEGQNVTLSCEQNLNHDAMYWYRQDPGQGLRLIYYSQIVNDFQKGDIAEGYSVSREKKESFPLTVTSAQKNPTAFYLCASSLTGRLAGAKQYFGPGTRLTVT.

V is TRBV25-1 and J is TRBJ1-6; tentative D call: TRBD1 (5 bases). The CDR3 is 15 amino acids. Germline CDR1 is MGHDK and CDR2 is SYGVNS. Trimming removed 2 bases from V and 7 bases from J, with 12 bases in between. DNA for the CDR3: TGTGCCAGCAGTGAAACCGGGGGTGGGAATTCACCCCTCCACTTT. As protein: CASSETGGGNSPLHF. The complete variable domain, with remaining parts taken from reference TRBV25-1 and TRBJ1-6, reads EADIYQTPRYLVIGTGKKITLECSQTMGHDKMYWYQQDPGMELHLIHYSYGVNSTEKGDLSSESTVSRIRTEHFPLTLESARPSHTSQYLCASSETGGGNSPLHFGNGTRLTVT.

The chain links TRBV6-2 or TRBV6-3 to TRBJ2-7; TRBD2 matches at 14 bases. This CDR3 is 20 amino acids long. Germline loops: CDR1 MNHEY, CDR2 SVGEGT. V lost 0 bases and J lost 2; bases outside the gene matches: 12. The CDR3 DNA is TGTGCCAGCAGTTACTCGAGTTTCCGGACTAGCGGGAGGTTGGCCTACGAGCAGTACTTC. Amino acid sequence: CASSYSSFRTSGRLAYEQYF.

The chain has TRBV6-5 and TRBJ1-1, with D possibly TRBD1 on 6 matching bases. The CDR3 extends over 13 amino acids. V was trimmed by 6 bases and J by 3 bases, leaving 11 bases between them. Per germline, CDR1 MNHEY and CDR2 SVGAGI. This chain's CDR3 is CASRLGGDTEAFF. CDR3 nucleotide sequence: TGTGCCAGCAGGTTAGGGGGTGACACTGAAGCTTTCTTT.

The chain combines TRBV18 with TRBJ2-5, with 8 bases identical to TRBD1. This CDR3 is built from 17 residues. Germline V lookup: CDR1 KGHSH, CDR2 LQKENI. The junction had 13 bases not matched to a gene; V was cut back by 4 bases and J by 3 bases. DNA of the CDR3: TGTGCCAGCTCACTCCACGGAGGACAGGGCGGAGAAGAGACCCAGTACTTC. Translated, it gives CASSLHGGQGGEETQYF.

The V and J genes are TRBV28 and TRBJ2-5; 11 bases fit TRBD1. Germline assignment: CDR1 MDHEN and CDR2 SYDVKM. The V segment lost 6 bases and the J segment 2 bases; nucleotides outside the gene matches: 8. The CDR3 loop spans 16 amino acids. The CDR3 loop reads CASSKLDRGPQETQYF. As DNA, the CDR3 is TGTGCCAGCAGCAAGCTGGACAGGGGGCCTCAAGAGACCCAGTACTTC. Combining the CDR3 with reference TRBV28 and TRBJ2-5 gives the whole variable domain DVKVTQSSRYLVKRTGEKVFLECVQDMDHENMFWYRQDPGLGLRLIYFSYDVKMKEKGDIPEGYSVSREKKERFSLILESASTNQTSMYLCASSKLDRGPQETQYFGPGTRLLVL.

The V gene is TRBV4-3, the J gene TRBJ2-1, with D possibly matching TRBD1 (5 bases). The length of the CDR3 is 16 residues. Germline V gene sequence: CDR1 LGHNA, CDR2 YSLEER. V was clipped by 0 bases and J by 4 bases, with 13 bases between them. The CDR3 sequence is CASSQDQTGLYNEQFF. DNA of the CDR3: TGCGCCAGCAGCCAAGATCAAACAGGTCTTTACAATGAGCAGTTCTTC.

The CDR3 reads CASSLPPGAGEETQYF. CDR3 nucleotide sequence: TGCGCCAGCAGCCTCCCCCCTGGAGCGGGAGAGGAGACCCAGTACTTC. This chain connects TRBV4-1 to TRBJ2-5; 8 nucleotides line up with TRBD2. CDR1 and CDR2 (germline): MGHRA, YSYEKL. The length of the CDR3 is 16 residues. With 4 bases clipped from V and 5 bases from J, the junction kept 12 bases outside the gene matches.

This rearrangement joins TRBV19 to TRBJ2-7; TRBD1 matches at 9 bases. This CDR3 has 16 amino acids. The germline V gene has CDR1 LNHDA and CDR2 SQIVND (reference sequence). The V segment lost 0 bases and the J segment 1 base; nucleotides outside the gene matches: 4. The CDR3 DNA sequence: TGTGCCAGTAGTATAGATCCTGGACAGGGGTCCTACGAGCAGTACTTC. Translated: CASSIDPGQGSYEQYF.

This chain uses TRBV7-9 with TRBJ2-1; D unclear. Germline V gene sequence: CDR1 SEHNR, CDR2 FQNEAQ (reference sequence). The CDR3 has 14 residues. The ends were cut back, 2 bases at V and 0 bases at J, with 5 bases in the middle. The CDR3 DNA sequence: TGTGCCAGCAGCTTACGTAGCTCCTACAATGAGCAGTTCTTC. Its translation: CASSLRSSYNEQFF.

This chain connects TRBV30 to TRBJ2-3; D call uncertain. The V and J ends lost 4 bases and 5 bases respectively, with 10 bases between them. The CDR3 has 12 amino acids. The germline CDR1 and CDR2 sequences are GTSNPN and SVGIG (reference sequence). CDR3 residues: CAWTPNRDTQYF. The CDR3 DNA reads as TGTGCCTGGACCCCAAATAGAGATACGCAGTATTTT. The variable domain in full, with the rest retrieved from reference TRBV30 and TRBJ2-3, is SQTIHQWPATLVQPVGSPLSLECTVEGTSNPNLYWYRQAAGRGLQLLFYSVGIGQISSEVPQNLSASRPQDRQFILSSKKLLLSDSGFYLCAWTPNRDTQYFGPGTRLTVL.

The CDR3 loop is CASSFPVISVNTEAFF. CDR3 DNA sequence: TGTGCCAGCTCCTTTCCCGTCATTTCAGTGAACACTGAAGCTTTCTTT. This chain uses TRBV7-2 with TRBJ1-1; D is unclear. V lost 8 bases and J lost 0, with 19 bases in between. Germline V gene data show CDR1 as SGHTA and CDR2 as FQGNSA. The CDR3 has 16 amino acids.

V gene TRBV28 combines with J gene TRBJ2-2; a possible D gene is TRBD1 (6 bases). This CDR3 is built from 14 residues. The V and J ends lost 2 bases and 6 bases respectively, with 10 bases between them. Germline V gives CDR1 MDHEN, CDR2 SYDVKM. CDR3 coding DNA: TGTGCCAGCAGTTTAGGGGGCGCGCCCGGGGAGCTGTTTTTT. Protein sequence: CASSLGGAPGELFF.

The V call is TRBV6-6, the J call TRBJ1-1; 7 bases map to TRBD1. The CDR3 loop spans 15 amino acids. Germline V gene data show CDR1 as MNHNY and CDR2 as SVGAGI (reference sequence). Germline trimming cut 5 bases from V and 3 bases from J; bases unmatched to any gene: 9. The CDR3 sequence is CASSPLNRGDTEAFF. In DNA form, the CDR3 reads TGTGCCAGCAGTCCCCTTAACAGGGGAGACACTGAAGCTTTCTTT.